This TCR beta chain was obtained from a study of T cells in localized non-small cell lung cancer. This CDR3 comprises 15 residues. Germline values: CDR1 GTSNPN, CDR2 SVGIG (reference sequence). With 3 bases removed from V and 1 base from J, the gap between germline ends came to 15 bases. For this clone: As yet, its antigen is unknown.

Sequenced by immunoSEQ multiplex PCR; TCRdb stores in-frame clones only, minus some. In the table there are fewer than 8,000 clones, about 45% of which are singletons. Points from the study as a whole: Higher T cell density in the blood was associated with longer overall survival, whereas higher adjacent-lung clonality associated with shorter survival.

This TCR was recovered from a man aged 40 to 69 with stage I lung adenocarcinoma. The material was lymph node tissue, obtained before any cancer treatment. This chain links TRBV30 with TRBJ1-1, with D perhaps TRBD1 (6 bases). CDR3: CAWRTSGTPNTEAFF. The DNA for the CDR3 is TGTGCCTGGAGAACTTCAGGGACACCGAACACTGAAGCTTTCTTT.